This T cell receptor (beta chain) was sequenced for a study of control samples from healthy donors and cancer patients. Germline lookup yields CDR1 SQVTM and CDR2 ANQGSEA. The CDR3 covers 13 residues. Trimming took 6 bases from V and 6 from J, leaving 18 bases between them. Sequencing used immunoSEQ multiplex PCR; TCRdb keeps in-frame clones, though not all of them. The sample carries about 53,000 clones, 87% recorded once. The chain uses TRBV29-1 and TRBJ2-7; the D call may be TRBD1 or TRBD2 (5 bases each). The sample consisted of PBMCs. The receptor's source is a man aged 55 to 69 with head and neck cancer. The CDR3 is CSVQTVAGAEQYF. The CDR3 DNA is TGCAGCGTACAGACAGTCGCGGGCGCCGAGCAGTACTTC.